This T cell receptor (beta chain) emerged from a study of Graves' ophthalmopathy and Graves' hyperthyroidism. Between the trimmed V and J ends, which lost 3 bases and 5 bases, there was a span of 13 bases. The CDR3 contains 14 residues. CDR1 is SGHDN, CDR2 FVKESK, per germline. Investigators amplified TCR beta CDR3 regions from RNA transcripts. First-round RT-PCR relied on HTBI primers, and a second-round multiplex PCR came next. One entry per CDR3 protein results from TCRdb running MiXCR on the multiplex PCR reads. The sample records around 1.1 million distinct CDR3 sequences, about 36% being singletons.

Sequences were obtained from peripheral blood or thyroid tissue (not recorded which). The receptor comes from an adult man with Graves' hyperthyroidism. V and J are TRBV14 and TRBJ2-5; D possibly corresponds to TRBD2 (6 bases). The CDR3 loop is CASSQGRGVETQYF. The DNA for the CDR3 is TGTGCCAGCAGCCAGGGACGCGGGGTTGAGACCCAGTACTTC.